This TCR beta chain was retrieved from a study of blood T cell repertoires in COVID-19. Study at large: Acute and convalescent COVID-19 samples came from the United States, Italy and Spain.

The CDR3 length is 14 residues. Germline values: CDR1 SGHRS, CDR2 YFSETQ. V was clipped by 4 bases and J by 0 bases, with 7 bases between them. Clones were sequenced by immunoSEQ multiplex PCR, and TCRdb holds only the in-frame ones, with some missing. The sample shows 300,000 to 450,000 clones, around 84% of them seen only once. This chain joins TRBV5-1 and TRBJ2-2; D gene uncertain. The source of this sequence is a human donor in a cohort sampled during active COVID-19. The sample consisted of peripheral blood. The CDR3 DNA follows: TGCGCCAGCAGCGCCGCAGCGAACACCGGGGAGCTGTTTTTT. It translates to CASSAAANTGELFF.